The next 7 T cell receptor beta chains were all read from a single sample in a study of cytotoxic CD8 clonotypes in ibrutinib-treated CLL. The protocol was immunoSEQ multiplex PCR, while the TCRdb copy is restricted to in-frame clones and leaves out a portion. Among nearly 85,000 clones, 70% to 80% were seen once, and the ten largest hold around 5%. The sequences come from PBMCs, collected after 12 months of ibrutinib treatment. The origin of the receptors is a human donor with chronic lymphocytic leukemia.

The gene calls are TRBV19 and TRBJ1-4; 9 bases are shared with TRBD1. V shed 3 bases, J shed 7 bases, and the junction held 3 bases outside the gene matches. The CDR3 contains 14 residues. Germline CDR1 reads LNHDA; CDR2 reads SQIVND (reference sequence). As DNA, the CDR3 is TGTGCCAGTAGTATTACAGGGGGCGGTGAAAAACTGTTTTTT. This encodes CASSITGGGEKLFF. The whole variable domain, filled in from reference TRBV19 and TRBJ1-4, reads DGGITQSPKYLFRKEGQNVTLSCEQNLNHDAMYWYRQDPGQGLRLIYYSQIVNDFQKGDIAEGYSVSREKKESFPLTVTSAQKNPTAFYLCASSITGGGEKLFFGSGTQLSVL.

This sequence joins TRBV7-8 and TRBJ2-3, with a possible D match to TRBD1 (6 bases). V lost 4 bases and J lost 5, with 22 bases in between. The CDR3 consists of 17 residues. The V gene's germline CDR1 is SGHVS and CDR2 FQNEAQ. The CDR3 loop reads CASSSSRWGRGRDTQYF. The CDR3 bases are TGTGCCAGCAGCTCAAGCCGGTGGGGCAGGGGAAGAGATACGCAGTATTTT.

The CDR3 sequence: CASSRDPNTEAFF. CDR3 coding DNA: TGTGCCAGCTCGAGGGACCCGAACACTGAAGCTTTCTTT. The genes are TRBV18 and TRBJ1-1; a weak D match, TRBD1 (5 bases). V lost 6 bases and J lost 1, with 9 bases in between. The germline gives CDR1 KGHSH, CDR2 LQKENI. This CDR3 is built from 13 residues.

The chain has TRBV19 and TRBJ2-1, with TRBD1 identical over 7 bases. CDR1 LNHDA and CDR2 SQIVND come from the germline V gene (reference sequence). Trimming removed 6 bases from V and 1 base from J; junction bases left unmatched: 3. The CDR3 contains 14 residues. The CDR3 loop is CASSPTGSYNEQFF. CDR3 bases: TGTGCCAGTAGCCCGACAGGGTCCTACAATGAGCAGTTCTTC.

With regard to this clone: The junction does not match germline at one end; this may be a read error. The chain is built from TRBV7-2 and TRBJ2-1, with TRBD2 identical over 10 bases. This CDR3 is 15 amino acids long. Germline lookup yields CDR1 SGHTA and CDR2 FQGNSA. CDR3: CASSSSGGAYNEQFF. The CDR3 coding sequence is TGTGCCAGCAGCTCCAGCGGGGGGGCCTATAATGAGCAGTTCTTC.

This clone was counted only a few times. V gene TRBV7-9 combines with J gene TRBJ2-7, with no clear D. V was pared by 2 bases and J by 2 bases, with 4 bases between. The CDR3 is 12 amino acids. CDR1 and CDR2 from the germline V gene are SEHNR and FQNEAQ (reference sequence). This CDR3 is CASSLWTYEQYF. The CDR3 DNA follows: TGTGCCAGCAGCTTATGGACCTACGAGCAGTACTTC. Combining the CDR3 with reference TRBV7-9 and TRBJ2-7 gives the whole variable domain DTGVSQNPRHKITKRGQNVTFRCDPISEHNRLYWYRQTLGQGPEFLTYFQNEAQLEKSRLLSDRFSAERPKGSFSTLEIQRTEQGDSAMYLCASSLWTYEQYFGPGTRLTVT.

The chain employs TRBV12-2 and TRBJ1-5. TRBV12-2 is labeled a pseudogene. The CDR3 is made up of 15 amino acids. CDR3 bases: TGTGCAAGTCGCCCGGGGGGGGACCTAAATCAGCCCCAGCATTTT. It translates to CASRPGGDLNQPQHF.